These 23 T cell receptor beta chains share one sample of origin, sequenced in a study of shared clonotypes between healthy human individuals. TCRdb keeps only in-frame clones here, not all; method: immunoSEQ multiplex PCR. Of 550,000 to 650,000 clones listed, roughly 96% were seen once; the top ten hold about 0.12%. Only CD45RO-negative cells positively selected for CCR7 counted as naive CD8 cells, so terminally differentiated effector memory CD45RA+ cells were excluded. The specimen was naive CD8+ T cells sorted from blood. The receptors derive from a woman in her 30s in good health.

The gene calls are TRBV7-2 and TRBJ2-3, with D perhaps matching TRBD2 (6 bases). The CDR3 is made up of 16 amino acids. The germline V gene has CDR1 SGHTA and CDR2 FQGNSA. Trimming took off 5 bases at V and 2 bases at J, with 17 bases between the two ends. The DNA of the CDR3 is TGTGCCAGCAGCCTGGGACTTAGGGGACTCACAGATACGCAGTATTTT. Its protein is CASSLGLRGLTDTQYF. Together with reference TRBV7-2 and TRBJ2-3, the CDR3 gives the full variable domain: GAGVSQSPSNKVTEKGKDVELRCDPISGHTALYWYRQSLGQGLEFLIYFQGNSAPDKSGLPSDRFSAERTGGSVSTLTIQRTQQEDSAVYLCASSLGLRGLTDTQYFGPGTRLTVL.

The chain employs TRBV10-2 and TRBJ1-1; D not resolved. Germline CDR1 reads WSHSY; CDR2 reads SAAADI. V dropped 7 bases and J dropped 0 bases, with 9 bases sitting between them. The CDR3 is 13 residues long. The CDR3 is CASTNTVNTEAFF. CDR3 DNA: TGCGCCAGCACCAATACAGTGAACACTGAAGCTTTCTTT.

This chain connects TRBV9 to TRBJ1-1; D gene unclear. The ends were cut back, 3 bases at V and 3 bases at J, with 9 bases in the middle. The CDR3 loop spans 13 amino acids. Germline CDR1 SGDLS, CDR2 YYNGEE. The CDR3 protein is CASSAPGYTEAFF. CDR3 bases: TGTGCCAGCAGCGCGCCTGGATACACTGAAGCTTTCTTT. The full variable domain, its missing parts supplied by reference TRBV9 and TRBJ1-1, is DSGVTQTPKHLITATGQRVTLRCSPRSGDLSVYWYQQSLDQGLQFLIQYYNGEERAKGNILERFSAQQFPDLHSELNLSSLELGDSALYFCASSAPGYTEAFFGQGTRLTVV.

The chain employs TRBV28 and TRBJ2-4; D possibly corresponds to TRBD2 (6 bases). This CDR3 spans 14 amino acids. The germline CDR1 and CDR2 sequences are MDHEN and SYDVKM. V was cut by 3 bases and J by 0 bases, with 6 bases left in between. In DNA form, the CDR3 reads TGTGCCAGCAGTTTCGGGGGAGCCAAAAACATTCAGTACTTC. Encoded protein: CASSFGGAKNIQYF.

This rearrangement joins TRBV11-2 to TRBJ1-1; D is unresolved. Germline loops: CDR1 SGHAT, CDR2 FQNNGV. V lost 4 bases and J 1 base, leaving 10 bases between the germline ends. The CDR3 has 14 amino acids. CDR3 sequence: CASSSMGRNTEAFF. CDR3 bases: TGTGCCAGCAGCTCCATGGGAAGGAACACTGAAGCTTTCTTT.

The CDR3 DNA reads as TGTGCCAGCAGGGACAGGGTGAGGTACGAGCAGTACTTC. Protein sequence: CASRDRVRYEQYF. The chain recombines TRBV2 with TRBJ2-7; 8 bases are shared with TRBD1. CDR1 SNHLY and CDR2 FYNNEI come from the germline V gene. The CDR3 has 13 residues. The trim removed 6 bases at V and 4 bases at J, leaving 5 bases unmatched.

The chain combines TRBV6-1 with TRBJ2-4; 8 bases fit TRBD1. This CDR3 has 13 residues. The ends lost 3 bases at V and 11 bases at J; junction bases unmatched: 6. Per the germline V gene, CDR1 is MNHNS and CDR2 is SASEGT. In DNA form, the CDR3 reads TGTGCCAGCAGTGATCGGACAGGGTTCTTTCAGTACTTC. It yields the protein CASSDRTGFFQYF.

The chain carries TRBV29-1 and TRBJ2-1; the D is unclear. This CDR3 has 11 residues. V lost 6 bases to trimming and J lost 4 bases, with 7 bases between them. The germline gives CDR1 SQVTM, CDR2 ANQGSEA. The CDR3 sequence: CSVQGYNEQFF. The DNA for the CDR3 is TGCAGCGTGCAAGGGTACAATGAGCAGTTCTTC.

The chain is built from TRBV9 and TRBJ2-5; possibly TRBD2 for D (6 bases). The germline V gene has CDR1 SGDLS and CDR2 YYNGEE. The CDR3 is made up of 13 amino acids. Deletions cut 7 bases from V and 5 bases from J, with 15 bases between. This CDR3 is CASSTGDSETQYF. Here the CDR3 DNA reads TGTGCCAGCTCGACGGGAGACTCCGAGACCCAGTACTTC.

This sequence joins TRBV13 and TRBJ2-1; TRBD2 aligns across 16 bases. CDR1 is PRHDT and CDR2 is FYEKMQ in the germline V gene (reference sequence). V lost 4 bases and J lost 8; bases outside the gene matches: 2. There are 15 residues in the CDR3. The CDR3 nucleotides read TGTGCCAGCAGCTCGGGACTAGCGGGAGGGTATGAGCAGTTCTTC. Its protein product is CASSSGLAGGYEQFF.

The rearrangement links TRBV27 to TRBJ2-2, with a possible D match to TRBD1 (6 bases). Trimming removed 3 bases from V and 1 base from J, with 15 bases in between. Germline V lookup: CDR1 MNHEY, CDR2 SMNVEV (reference sequence). This CDR3 has 17 residues. CDR3 DNA: TGTGCCAGCAGTTTCTCACATCCGGGACAGAACACCGGGGAGCTGTTTTTT. Translation: CASSFSHPGQNTGELFF.

The V gene is TRBV9, the J gene TRBJ2-2, with D possibly being TRBD1 (5 bases). Between the trimmed V and J ends, which lost 0 bases and 3 bases, there was a span of 12 bases. Looked up from germline, CDR1 is SGDLS and CDR2 is YYNGEE. CDR3 length equals 16 residues. CDR3 region: CASSVGNGADTGELFF. For the CDR3, the DNA is TGTGCCAGCAGCGTAGGGAATGGGGCAGACACCGGGGAGCTGTTTTTT.

V usage is TRBV2 and J usage is TRBJ1-3; D is ambiguous. Deletions cut 10 bases from V and 1 base from J, with 17 bases between. Germline CDR1 and CDR2: SNHLY and FYNNEI. The CDR3 covers 15 residues. The DNA for the CDR3 is TGTGCCACCCGACTCGACGGAACATCTGGAAACACCATATATTTT. This sequence encodes CATRLDGTSGNTIYF.

This chain joins TRBV27 and TRBJ2-1, with TRBD2 matching 8 bases. This CDR3 comprises 17 residues. Germline CDR1 is MNHEY and CDR2 is SMNVEV (reference sequence). J lost 0 bases, V lost 6 bases, and 10 bases had no gene match. The CDR3 region has the DNA TGTGCCAGCAGGGGAGCTAGCGGGCGCCTCTCCTACAATGAGCAGTTCTTC. Its protein is CASRGASGRLSYNEQFF.

This chain joins TRBV19 and TRBJ1-4, with D perhaps matching TRBD1 (5 bases). V lost 6 bases and J lost 8, with 22 bases in between. CDR1 LNHDA and CDR2 SQIVND come from the germline V gene (reference sequence). This CDR3 contains 16 residues. This CDR3 is CASRKEMGHGGEKLFF. The CDR3 bases are TGTGCCAGTAGGAAAGAAATGGGGCACGGGGGGGAAAAACTGTTTTTT.

This clone was detected only a few times. The rearrangement uses TRBV5-1 and TRBJ2-7; the D gene could be TRBD1 or TRBD2 (5 bases each). CDR3 length equals 13 residues. With 5 bases removed from V and 7 bases from J, the gap between germline ends came to 16 bases. Germline loops: CDR1 SGHRS, CDR2 YFSETQ. CDR3 residues: CASRGDASVEQYF. In DNA, the CDR3 is TGCGCCAGCAGGGGGGACGCTTCGGTGGAGCAGTACTTC.

The chain employs TRBV7-3 and TRBJ2-3; TRBD1 agrees at 8 bases. This CDR3 is 15 amino acids long. V shed 5 bases, J shed 1 base, and the junction held 5 bases outside the gene matches. CDR1 is SGHTA, CDR2 FQGTGA, per germline. CDR3 nucleotide sequence: TGTGCCAGCAGCCAACTGGGACAGGGCACAGATACGCAGTATTTT. It translates to CASSQLGQGTDTQYF.

In regard to this clone: The sample holds other DNA sequences that translate to the same CDR3. The rearrangement joins TRBV6-5 to TRBJ2-7, with D unresolved. The V gene lost 0 bases and the J gene lost 0 bases, with 6 bases spanning the gap. The CDR3 contains 14 residues. Germline V gene lookup returns CDR1 MNHEY and CDR2 SVGAGI. The CDR3 DNA is TGTGCCAGCAGTTACTCTGGTAGCTCCTACGAGCAGTACTTC. Protein: CASSYSGSSYEQYF.

The J gene is TRBJ1-2, the V gene TRBV7-6; 9 bases match TRBD1. Germline V gives CDR1 SGHVS, CDR2 FNYEAQ. This CDR3 contains 14 residues. With 4 bases clipped from V and 8 bases from J, the junction kept 8 bases outside the gene matches. The CDR3 coding sequence is TGTGCCAGCAGCTCAATACAGGGGGCTGGAGGCTACACCTTC. The encoded protein is CASSSIQGAGGYTF.

CDR3 in amino acids: CASSPIRDEQFF. The DNA of the CDR3 is TGTGCCAGCAGCCCCATCCGAGATGAGCAGTTCTTC. The chain employs TRBV11-1 and TRBJ2-1; unclear D gene. The CDR3 length is 12 residues. Per the germline V gene, CDR1 is SGHAT and CDR2 is FQDESV (reference sequence). Trimming stripped 5 bases from V and 8 bases from J, with 10 bases between.

The chain uses TRBV27 and TRBJ2-1; D might be TRBD2 (5 bases). From germline, CDR1 is MNHEY and CDR2 SMNVEV (reference sequence). CDR3 size: 16 residues. Trimming took off 6 bases at V and 0 bases at J, with 15 bases between the two ends. CDR3 nucleotides: TGTGCCAGCAGCATCGACGTGGGGAGCTCCTACAATGAGCAGTTCTTC. Its translation is CASSIDVGSSYNEQFF.

This clone was counted once. This chain connects TRBV7-9 to TRBJ2-1; TRBD1 agrees at 7 bases. Per the germline V gene, CDR1 is SEHNR and CDR2 is FQNEAQ (reference sequence). This CDR3 is 13 amino acids long. After removal of 5 bases from V and 11 bases from J, the junction contained 9 bases not matched to a gene. The CDR3 nucleotides are TGTGCCAGCAGCCCCGGGACAGACAGGCAGCAGTTCTTC. As protein: CASSPGTDRQQFF.

This chain joins TRBV28 and TRBJ2-1, with D uncertain. Germline V gene lookup returns CDR1 MDHEN and CDR2 SYDVKM. The CDR3 sequence is 12 residues long. Trimming pared 6 bases from V and 4 bases from J, leaving 7 bases between. The CDR3 sequence: CASSANYNEQFF. The CDR3, as DNA: TGTGCCAGCAGCGCTAATTACAATGAGCAGTTCTTC.